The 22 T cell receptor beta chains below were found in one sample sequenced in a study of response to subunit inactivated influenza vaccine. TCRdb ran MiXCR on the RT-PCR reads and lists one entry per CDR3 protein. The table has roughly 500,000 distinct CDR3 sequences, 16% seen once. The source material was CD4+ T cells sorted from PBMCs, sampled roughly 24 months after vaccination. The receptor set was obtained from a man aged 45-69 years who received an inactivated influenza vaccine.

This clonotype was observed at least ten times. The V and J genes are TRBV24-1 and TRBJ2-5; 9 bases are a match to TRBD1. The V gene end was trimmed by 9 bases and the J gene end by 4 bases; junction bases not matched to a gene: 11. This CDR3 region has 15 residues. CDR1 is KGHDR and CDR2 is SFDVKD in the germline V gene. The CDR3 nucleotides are TGTGCCACCGCATTCTCCGGGACAGGGTTAGAGACCCAGTACTTC. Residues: CATAFSGTGLETQYF.

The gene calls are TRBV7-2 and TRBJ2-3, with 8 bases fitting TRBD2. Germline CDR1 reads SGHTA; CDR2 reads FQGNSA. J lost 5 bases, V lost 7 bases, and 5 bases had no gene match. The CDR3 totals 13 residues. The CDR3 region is CASKAGVVDTQYF. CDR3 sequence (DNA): TGTGCCAGCAAAGCGGGAGTTGTAGATACGCAGTATTTT.

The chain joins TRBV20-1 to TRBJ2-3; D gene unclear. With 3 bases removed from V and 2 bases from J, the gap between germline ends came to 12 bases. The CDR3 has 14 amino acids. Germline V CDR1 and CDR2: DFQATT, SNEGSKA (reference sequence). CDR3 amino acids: CSASRHPYTDTQYF. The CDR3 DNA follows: TGCAGTGCTAGTCGACACCCCTACACAGATACGCAGTATTTT.

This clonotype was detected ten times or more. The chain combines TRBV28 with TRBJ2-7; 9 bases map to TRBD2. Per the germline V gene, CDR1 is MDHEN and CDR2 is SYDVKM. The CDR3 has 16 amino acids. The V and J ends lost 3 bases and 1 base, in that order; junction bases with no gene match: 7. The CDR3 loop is CASSFHLAGLSYEQYF. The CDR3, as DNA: TGTGCCAGCAGTTTCCATCTAGCGGGACTTTCCTACGAGCAGTACTTC.

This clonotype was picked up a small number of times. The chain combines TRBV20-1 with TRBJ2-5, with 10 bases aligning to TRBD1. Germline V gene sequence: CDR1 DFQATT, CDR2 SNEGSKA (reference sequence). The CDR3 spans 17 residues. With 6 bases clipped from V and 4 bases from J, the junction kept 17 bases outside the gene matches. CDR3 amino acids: CSAWVHSRDRGVETQYF. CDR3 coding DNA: TGCAGTGCCTGGGTGCACAGCCGGGACAGGGGCGTAGAGACCCAGTACTTC.

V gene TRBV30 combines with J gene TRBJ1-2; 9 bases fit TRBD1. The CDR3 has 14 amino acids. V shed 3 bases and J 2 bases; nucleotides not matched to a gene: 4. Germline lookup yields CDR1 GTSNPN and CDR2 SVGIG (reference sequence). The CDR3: CAWSRTGENYGYTF. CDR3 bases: TGTGCCTGGAGCCGGACAGGGGAGAACTATGGCTACACCTTC. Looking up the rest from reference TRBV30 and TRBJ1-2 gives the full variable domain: SQTIHQWPATLVQPVGSPLSLECTVEGTSNPNLYWYRQAAGRGLQLLFYSVGIGQISSEVPQNLSASRPQDRQFILSSKKLLLSDSGFYLCAWSRTGENYGYTFGSGTRLTVV.

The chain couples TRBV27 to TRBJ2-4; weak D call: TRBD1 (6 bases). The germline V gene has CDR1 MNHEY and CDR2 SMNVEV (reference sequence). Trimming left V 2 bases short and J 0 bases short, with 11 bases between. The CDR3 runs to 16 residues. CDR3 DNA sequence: TGTGCCAGCAGTTTAAGAGGGGGAGAAGCCAAAAACATTCAGTACTTC. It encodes CASSLRGGEAKNIQYF.

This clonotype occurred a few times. CDR3 DNA sequence: TGCGCCAGCAGCCAAGGGGGTTTCGGACTAGCGGCGAACAATGAGCAGTTCTTC. It translates to CASSQGGFGLAANNEQFF. The chain has TRBV4-3 and TRBJ2-1; 10 nucleotides agree with TRBD2. Germline CDR1 LGHNA, CDR2 YSLEER. This CDR3 is built from 18 residues. J was trimmed by 5 bases and V by 1 base; bases with no gene match: 11.

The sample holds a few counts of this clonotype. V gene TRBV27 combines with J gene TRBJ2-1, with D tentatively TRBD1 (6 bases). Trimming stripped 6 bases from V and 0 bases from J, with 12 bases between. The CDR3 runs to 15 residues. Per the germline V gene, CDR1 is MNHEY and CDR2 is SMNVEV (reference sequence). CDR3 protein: CASRAQGSSYNEQFF. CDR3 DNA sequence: TGTGCCAGCAGAGCACAGGGATCCTCCTACAATGAGCAGTTCTTC.

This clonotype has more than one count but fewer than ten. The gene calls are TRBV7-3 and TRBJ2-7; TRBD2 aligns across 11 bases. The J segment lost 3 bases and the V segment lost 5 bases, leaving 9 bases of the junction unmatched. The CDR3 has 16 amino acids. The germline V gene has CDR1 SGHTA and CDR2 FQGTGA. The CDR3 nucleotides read TGTGCCAGCAGCAAAGATGGGACTAGCGGAGTCTACGAGCAGTACTTC. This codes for CASSKDGTSGVYEQYF.

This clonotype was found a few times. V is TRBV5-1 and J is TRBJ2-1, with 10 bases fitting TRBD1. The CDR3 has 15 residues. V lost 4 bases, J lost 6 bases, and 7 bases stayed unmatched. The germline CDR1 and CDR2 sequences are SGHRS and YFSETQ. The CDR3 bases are TGCGCCAGCAGCCGTCGGACAGGGGGGGGCAATGAGCAGTTCTTC. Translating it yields CASSRRTGGGNEQFF.

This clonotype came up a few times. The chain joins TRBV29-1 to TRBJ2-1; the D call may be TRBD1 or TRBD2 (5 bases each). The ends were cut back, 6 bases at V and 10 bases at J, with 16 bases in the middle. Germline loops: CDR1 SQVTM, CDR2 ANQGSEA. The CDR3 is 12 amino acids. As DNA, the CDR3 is TGCAGCGTGGCCGGGACCTCCAGCGAGCAGTTCTTC. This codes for CSVAGTSSEQFF.

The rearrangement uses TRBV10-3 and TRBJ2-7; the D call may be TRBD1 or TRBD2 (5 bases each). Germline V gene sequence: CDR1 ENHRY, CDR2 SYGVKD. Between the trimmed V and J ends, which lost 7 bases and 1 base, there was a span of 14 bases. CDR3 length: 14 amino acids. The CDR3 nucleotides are TGTGCCATCAAGGTCGGGACGCCTTCCTACGAGCAGTACTTC. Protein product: CAIKVGTPSYEQYF.

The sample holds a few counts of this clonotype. The CDR3 spells CASSQPGLSRPPYEQYF. In nucleotides, the CDR3 is TGTGCCAGCAGTCAGCCCGGACTGTCTAGGCCCCCCTACGAGCAGTACTTC. The V and J genes are TRBV6-2 or TRBV6-3 and TRBJ2-7; D perhaps matches TRBD2 (5 bases). The germline V and J ends were trimmed by 5 bases and 2 bases, with 22 bases remaining between them. There are 17 residues in the CDR3. CDR1 is MNHEY, CDR2 SVGEGT, per germline.

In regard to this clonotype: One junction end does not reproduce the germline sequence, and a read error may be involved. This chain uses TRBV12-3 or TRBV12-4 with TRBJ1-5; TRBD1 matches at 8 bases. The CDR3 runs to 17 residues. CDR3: CASNLTAGGLSNQPQHF. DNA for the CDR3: TGTGCCAGCAATTTAACGGCAGGGGGCTTAAGCAATCAGCCCCAGCATTTT.

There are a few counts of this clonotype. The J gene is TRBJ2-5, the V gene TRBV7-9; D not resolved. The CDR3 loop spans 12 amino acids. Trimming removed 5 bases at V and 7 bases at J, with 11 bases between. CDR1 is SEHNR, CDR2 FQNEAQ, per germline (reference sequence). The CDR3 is CASSDVAATQYF. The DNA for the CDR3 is TGTGCCAGCAGCGATGTTGCGGCGACCCAGTACTTC. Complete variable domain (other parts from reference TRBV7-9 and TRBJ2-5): DTGVSQNPRHKITKRGQNVTFRCDPISEHNRLYWYRQTLGQGPEFLTYFQNEAQLEKSRLLSDRFSAERPKGSFSTLEIQRTEQGDSAMYLCASSDVAATQYFGPGTRLLVL.

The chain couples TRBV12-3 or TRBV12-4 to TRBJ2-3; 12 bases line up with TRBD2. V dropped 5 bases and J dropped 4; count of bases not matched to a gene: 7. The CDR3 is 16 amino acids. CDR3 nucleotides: TGTGCCAGCAGTCCCCAACGACTAGCGGGAGCAGATACGCAGTATTTT. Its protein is CASSPQRLAGADTQYF.

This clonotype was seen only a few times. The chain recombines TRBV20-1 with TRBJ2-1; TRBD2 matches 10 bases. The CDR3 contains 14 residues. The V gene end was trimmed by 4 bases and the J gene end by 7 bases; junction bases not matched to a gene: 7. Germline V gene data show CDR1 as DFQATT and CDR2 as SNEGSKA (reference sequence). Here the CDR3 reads CSATTSGIINEQFF. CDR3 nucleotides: TGCAGTGCTACTACTAGCGGGATTATAAATGAGCAGTTCTTC.

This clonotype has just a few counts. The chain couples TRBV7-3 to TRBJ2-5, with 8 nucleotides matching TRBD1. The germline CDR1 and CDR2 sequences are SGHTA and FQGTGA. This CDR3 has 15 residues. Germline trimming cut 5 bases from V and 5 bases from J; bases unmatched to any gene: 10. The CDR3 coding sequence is TGTGCCAGCAGCCCCGGAAATACAGGGGGGGAGACCCAGTACTTC. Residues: CASSPGNTGGETQYF.

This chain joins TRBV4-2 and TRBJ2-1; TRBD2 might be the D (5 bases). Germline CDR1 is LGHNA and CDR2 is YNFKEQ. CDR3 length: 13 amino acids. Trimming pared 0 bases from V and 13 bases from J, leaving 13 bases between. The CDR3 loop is CASSQEVRTSQFF. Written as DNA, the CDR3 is TGTGCCAGCAGCCAAGAAGTGAGAACTAGTCAGTTCTTC.

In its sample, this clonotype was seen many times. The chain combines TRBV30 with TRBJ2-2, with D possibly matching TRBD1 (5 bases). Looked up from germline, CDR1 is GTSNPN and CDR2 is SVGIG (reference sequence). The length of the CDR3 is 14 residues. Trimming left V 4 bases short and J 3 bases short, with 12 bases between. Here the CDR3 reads CAWMGRQYTGELFF. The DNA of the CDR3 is TGTGCCTGGATGGGCCGACAGTACACCGGGGAGCTGTTTTTT. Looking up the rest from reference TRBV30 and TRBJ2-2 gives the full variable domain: SQTIHQWPATLVQPVGSPLSLECTVEGTSNPNLYWYRQAAGRGLQLLFYSVGIGQISSEVPQNLSASRPQDRQFILSSKKLLLSDSGFYLCAWMGRQYTGELFFGEGSRLTVL.

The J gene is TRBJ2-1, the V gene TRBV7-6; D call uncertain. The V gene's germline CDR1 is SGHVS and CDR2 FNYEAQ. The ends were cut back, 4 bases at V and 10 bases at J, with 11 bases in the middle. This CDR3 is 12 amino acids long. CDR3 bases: TGTGCCAGCAGCTCCGGCATGAGGGAGCAGTTCTTC. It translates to CASSSGMREQFF.